Each of the 8 T cell receptor beta chains below was sequenced from the same sample in a study of early T cells in non-severe SARS-CoV-2 infection. TCRdb ran MiXCR on the 5' RACE reads and lists one entry per CDR3 protein. The sample holds about 52,000 distinct CDR3 sequences; approximately 9.9% are singletons and the top ten take about 13%. The source material was whole blood. The receptors here all came from an adult who was a healthcare worker with PCR-confirmed SARS-CoV-2 infection or an uninfected control (not recorded which).

This clonotype was counted a few times. The chain recombines TRBV7-9 with TRBJ2-7; D is unresolved. Germline V lookup: CDR1 SEHNR, CDR2 FQNEAQ (reference sequence). This CDR3 region has 15 residues. Trimming pared 2 bases from V and 5 bases from J, leaving 16 bases between. CDR3: CASSLPLGPGNEQYF. CDR3 nucleotides: TGTGCCAGCAGCTTACCCCTGGGCCCAGGAAACGAGCAGTACTTC.

This clonotype was counted only a few times. This chain joins TRBV6-5 and TRBJ2-7; 9 positions agree with TRBD2. Per the germline V gene, CDR1 is MNHEY and CDR2 is SVGAGI. This CDR3 comprises 15 residues. After removal of 6 bases from V and 2 bases from J, the junction contained 8 bases not matched to a gene. The CDR3 DNA follows: TGTGCCAGCAGCCTCCTCAGCGGGGGGACCTACGAGCAGTACTTC. Encoded protein: CASSLLSGGTYEQYF.

This clonotype has at least ten counts. The junction differs from germline at one of its ends, possibly a read error. This chain links TRBV7-7 with TRBJ2-1; D remains ambiguous. Germline loops: CDR1 SSHAT, CDR2 FNYEAQ (reference sequence). CDR3 length: 15 amino acids. This CDR3 reads CASSLAESPYNEQFF. The CDR3 DNA reads as TGTGCTAGCAGCTTGGCGGAGAGTCCGTACAATGAGCAGTTCTTC.

This clonotype was detected only a few times. The chain links TRBV11-3 to TRBJ2-3; 11 bases line up with TRBD2. Germline CDR1 reads SGHNT; CDR2 reads YENEEA. The CDR3 contains 16 residues. The V segment lost 5 bases and the J segment 0 bases; nucleotides outside the gene matches: 4. The CDR3 sequence: CASSEGTSGSTDTQYF. The CDR3 nucleotides read TGTGCCAGCAGCGAAGGGACTAGCGGTAGCACAGATACGCAGTATTTT.

This clonotype was seen a handful of times. The chain uses TRBV9 and TRBJ2-1, with 7 bases identical to TRBD1. Trimming took 0 bases from V and 6 from J; bases not matched to a gene: 9. CDR1 is SGDLS, CDR2 YYNGEE, per germline. The CDR3 is 16 residues long. CDR3 nucleotides: TGTGCCAGCAGCGTAGTGTTGGCAGGGGGTGGCAATGAGCAGTTCTTC. Its translation: CASSVVLAGGGNEQFF.

The chain uses TRBV20-1 and TRBJ1-1; 8 bases are shared with TRBD1. Germline lookup yields CDR1 DFQATT and CDR2 SNEGSKA (reference sequence). Trimming removed 8 bases from V and 5 bases from J; junction bases left unmatched: 10. The CDR3 totals 13 residues. In nucleotides, the CDR3 is TGCAGTATTCCAGGGGGCCGGGGGACTGAAGCTTTCTTT. Protein product: CSIPGGRGTEAFF.

This clonotype was counted many times. The rearrangement uses TRBV11-2 and TRBJ2-2; D may be TRBD1 (5 bases). The V end was cut by 5 bases, the J end by 5 bases, with 9 bases between. Germline CDR1 SGHAT, CDR2 FQNNGV. CDR3 size: 13 residues. CDR3 sequence (DNA): TGTGCCAGCAGCCTCAGACAGACCGGGGAGCTGTTTTTT. It encodes CASSLRQTGELFF.

This clonotype showed up many times. The chain combines TRBV20-1 with TRBJ1-1; D unresolved. The ends were cut back, 5 bases at V and 3 bases at J, with 7 bases in the middle. Germline V gene data show CDR1 as DFQATT and CDR2 as SNEGSKA (reference sequence). The CDR3 spans 11 residues. The CDR3 here is CSAEMYTEAFF. DNA of the CDR3: TGCAGTGCTGAAATGTACACTGAAGCTTTCTTT.